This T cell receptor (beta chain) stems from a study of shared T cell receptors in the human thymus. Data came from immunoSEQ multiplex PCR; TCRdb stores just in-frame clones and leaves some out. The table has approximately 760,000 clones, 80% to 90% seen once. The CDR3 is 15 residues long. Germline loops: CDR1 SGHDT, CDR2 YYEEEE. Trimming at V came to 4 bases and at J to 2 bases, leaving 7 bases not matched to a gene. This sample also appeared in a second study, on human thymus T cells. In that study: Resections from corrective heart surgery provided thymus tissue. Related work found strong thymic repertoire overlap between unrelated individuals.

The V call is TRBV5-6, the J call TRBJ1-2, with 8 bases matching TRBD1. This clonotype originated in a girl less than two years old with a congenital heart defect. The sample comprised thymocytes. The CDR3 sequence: CASSEDREVNYGYTF. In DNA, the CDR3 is TGTGCCAGCAGCGAGGACAGGGAAGTGAACTATGGCTACACCTTC.